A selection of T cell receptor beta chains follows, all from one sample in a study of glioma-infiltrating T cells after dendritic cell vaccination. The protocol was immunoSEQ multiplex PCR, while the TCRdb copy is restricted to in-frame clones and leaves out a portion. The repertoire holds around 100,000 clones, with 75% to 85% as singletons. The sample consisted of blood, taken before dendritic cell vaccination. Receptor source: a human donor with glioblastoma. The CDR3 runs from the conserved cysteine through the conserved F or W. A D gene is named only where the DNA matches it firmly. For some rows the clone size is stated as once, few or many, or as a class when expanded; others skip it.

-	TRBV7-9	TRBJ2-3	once	TGTGCCAGCAGCTTAGTGTATACGACCCACCCCAGCGGCACAGATACGCAGTATTTT	CASSLVYTTHPSGTDTQYF
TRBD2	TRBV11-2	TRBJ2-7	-	TGTGCCAGCAGCTTAGATCCGGCTAGCGGCACCTACGAGCAGTACTTC	CASSLDPASGTYEQYF
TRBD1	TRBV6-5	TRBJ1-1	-	TGTGCCAGCAGTTACGGTAGGGGGCTCACTGAAGCTTTCTTT	CASSYGRGLTEAFF
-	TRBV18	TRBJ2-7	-	TGTGCCAGCCGTCCCTTACAGGGCAGCTCAAACTACGAGCAGTACTTC	CASRPLQGSSNYEQYF
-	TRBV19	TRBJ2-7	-	TGTGCCAGTAGCCTCGTCTCGGGGTACGAGCAGTACTTC	CASSLVSGYEQYF
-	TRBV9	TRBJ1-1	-	TGTGCCAGCAGGGGGGGGGCAGGGATGAACACTGAAGCTTTCTTT	CASRGGAGMNTEAFF
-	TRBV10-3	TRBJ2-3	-	TGTGCCATCAGCACCTCTAGAGATACGCAGTATTTT	CAISTSRDTQYF
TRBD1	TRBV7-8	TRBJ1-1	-	TGTGCCAGCAGCAGAACAGGGAAGGGGGCGAACACTGAAGCTTTCTTT	CASSRTGKGANTEAFF
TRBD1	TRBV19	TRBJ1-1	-	TGTGCCAGTAGTATAGATCAGGGGGGGAACACTGAAGCTTTCTTT	CASSIDQGGNTEAFF
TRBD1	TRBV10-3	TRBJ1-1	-	TGTGCCACCTGGCAGGGGGGATCGAACACTGAAGCTTTCTTT	CATWQGGSNTEAFF